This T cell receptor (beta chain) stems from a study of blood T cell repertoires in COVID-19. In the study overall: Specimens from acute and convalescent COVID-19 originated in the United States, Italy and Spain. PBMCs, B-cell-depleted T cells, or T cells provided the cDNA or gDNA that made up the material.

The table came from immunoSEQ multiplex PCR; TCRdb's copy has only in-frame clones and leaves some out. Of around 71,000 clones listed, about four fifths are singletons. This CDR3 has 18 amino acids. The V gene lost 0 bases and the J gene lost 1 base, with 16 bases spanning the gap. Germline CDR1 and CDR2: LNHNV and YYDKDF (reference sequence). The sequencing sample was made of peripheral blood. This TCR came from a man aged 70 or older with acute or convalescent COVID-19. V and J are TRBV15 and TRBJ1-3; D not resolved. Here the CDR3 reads CATSRELGGSASGNTIYF. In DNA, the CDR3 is TGTGCCACCAGCAGAGAACTAGGTGGGTCGGCTTCTGGAAACACCATATATTTT. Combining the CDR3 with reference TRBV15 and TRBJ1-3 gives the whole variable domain DAMVIQNPRYQVTQFGKPVTLSCSQTLNHNVMYWYQQKSSQAPKLLFHYYDKDFNNEADTPDNFQSRRPNTSFCFLDIRSPGLGDTAMYLCATSRELGGSASGNTIYFGEGSWLTVV.